This T cell receptor beta chain originates from a study of shared clonotypes between healthy human individuals. V was clipped by 0 bases and J by 7 bases, with 7 bases between them. Germline V gene sequence: CDR1 SGDLS, CDR2 YYNGEE. The CDR3 extends over 13 amino acids. Replicate PCRs from sorted subsets contained around 200 ng DNA, which is roughly 30,000 T cell genomes. Libraries were prepared by immunoSEQ multiplex PCR; TCRdb keeps only in-frame clonotypes and omits some of them. The sample has around 980,000 clones, about 84% seen once. Overall study results and limits: Enrolling few donors narrowed the genetic and exposure-history diversity that was represented. Generally, naive subsets came out with larger estimated richness than memory subsets.

A note on this clone: Its matching antigen is unknown.

This clonotype was obtained from a man between 18 and 29 years old in good health. Some clones in this sample may be carry-over from other donors' samples. Sample: memory CD4+ T cells from PBMCs. The subset here: CD45RA-negative fraction. The gene calls are TRBV9 and TRBJ2-2; tentatively, D is TRBD1 (5 bases). The chain's CDR3 is CASSVAGNGELFF. The CDR3 DNA reads as TGTGCCAGCAGCGTAGCAGGGAACGGGGAGCTGTTTTTT.